A single sample gave rise to the 17 T cell receptor beta chains below, sequenced in a study of T cells in Graves' hyperthyroidism and ophthalmopathy. Amplification targeted TCR beta CDR3 regions from RNA transcripts. RT-PCR in the first round (using the HTBI primer set) targeted the TCR CDR3. TCRdb reprocessed the multiplex PCR reads with MiXCR, giving one entry per CDR3 protein. The table records about 410,000 distinct CDR3 sequences, 14% to 15% of them present only once. Sequencing was carried out using blood. These receptors were taken from a man between 18 and 29 years old with Graves' ophthalmopathy.

This clonotype was recorded many times. The genes are TRBV18 and TRBJ2-7, with 8 bases that match TRBD1. This CDR3 is 14 amino acids long. Germline-derived CDR1 and CDR2 are KGHSH and LQKENI. V was clipped by 0 bases and J by 9 bases; unmatched bases: 7. In DNA form, the CDR3 reads TGTGCCAGCTCACCACCGGGACAGGCCCCTGGGCAGTACTTC. Translated, it gives CASSPPGQAPGQYF.

The sample holds a few counts of this clonotype. The chain couples TRBV10-3 to TRBJ1-2; 10 nucleotides agree with TRBD1. The V gene's germline CDR1 is ENHRY and CDR2 SYGVKD. Losses at the gene ends were 11 bases for V and 5 bases for J; bases not matched to a gene: 5. The CDR3 is 12 amino acids. In nucleotides, the CDR3 is TGTGCCGGGGGGGACAGGGGATATGGCTACACCTTC. This gives the protein CAGGDRGYGYTF.

As to this clonotype: A single base separates this from a much larger clone, so it may be a read error. The chain couples TRBV10-3 to TRBJ2-1, with TRBD2 identical over 14 bases. The CDR3 length is 16 residues. Germline V gene lookup returns CDR1 ENHRY and CDR2 SYGVKD. DNA for the CDR3: TGTGCCATCAATGAGGCGGGGACTAGCGGGAGTCTTGAGCAGTTCTTC. Its protein is CAINEAGTSGSLEQFF.

This clonotype has more than one count but fewer than ten. This sequence joins TRBV19 and TRBJ1-2, with D perhaps TRBD1 (5 bases). The CDR3 is 16 amino acids. The germline V and J ends were trimmed by 2 bases and 4 bases, with 17 bases remaining between them. Germline CDR1 LNHDA, CDR2 SQIVND (reference sequence). CDR3 DNA sequence: TGTGCCAGTAGTATAAGGCAGCAGGGACCTATCTATGGCTACACCTTC. Translating it yields CASSIRQQGPIYGYTF.

This clonotype has at least ten counts. The rearrangement joins TRBV7-2 to TRBJ2-1; 7 bases match TRBD2. Per the germline V gene, CDR1 is SGHTA and CDR2 is FQGNSA. CDR3 size: 17 residues. The V gene end was trimmed by 1 base and the J gene end by 0 bases; junction bases not matched to a gene: 6. CDR3: CASSLVRGISSYNEQFF. CDR3 DNA sequence: TGTGCCAGCAGCTTAGTGCGGGGGATTAGCTCCTACAATGAGCAGTTCTTC.

This clonotype occurred many times. The chain has TRBV20-1 and TRBJ2-3; 8 bases match TRBD1. CDR3 length: 13 amino acids. J lost 6 bases, V lost 3 bases, and 5 bases had no gene match. The germline V gene has CDR1 DFQATT and CDR2 SNEGSKA (reference sequence). CDR3 sequence: CSASPYRGDTQYF. CDR3 bases: TGCAGTGCTAGCCCTTACAGGGGGGATACGCAGTATTTT.

This clonotype was recorded at least ten times. The rearrangement uses TRBV6-5 and TRBJ2-6, with a weak D call TRBD2 (7 bases). The CDR3 is 17 amino acids. Germline CDR1 MNHEY, CDR2 SVGAGI. V lost 2 bases and J lost 4, with 15 bases in between. CDR3 in amino acids: CASSYTSGGAGANVLTF. CDR3 sequence (DNA): TGTGCCAGCAGTTACACCTCTGGGGGGGCCGGGGCCAACGTCCTGACTTTC.

This clonotype was seen more than once but under ten times. One base away lies a much larger clone, so this may be a sequencing read error. The chain employs TRBV6-1 and TRBJ2-1; 11 nucleotides match TRBD2. CDR1 MNHNS and CDR2 SASEGT come from the germline V gene. The CDR3 is made up of 15 amino acids. V gave up 7 bases and J gave up 3 bases; unmatched junction bases: 5. CDR3 sequence reads: CASIAGTSGYNEQFF. CDR3 DNA sequence: TGTGCCAGCATCGCCGGGACTAGCGGCTACAATGAGCAGTTCTTC.

A remark on this clonotype: A read error is possible here, since a much larger clone lies one base away. The chain carries TRBV4-1 and TRBJ2-3; D gene uncertain. This CDR3 is built from 13 residues. Germline CDR1 MGHRA, CDR2 YSYEKL. The CDR3 nucleotides are TGCACCAGCAGCCACGGTGGAGCAGATACGCAGTATTTT. It encodes CTSSHGGADTQYF.

This clonotype showed up many times. The chain is built from TRBV18 and TRBJ2-1; 10 bases align to TRBD2. This CDR3 spans 15 amino acids. Germline V CDR1 and CDR2: KGHSH, LQKENI. The junction had 1 base not matched to a gene; V was cut back by 2 bases and J by 3 bases. Here the CDR3 DNA reads TGTGCCAGCTCACCAAGGACTAGCGGCTACAATGAGCAGTTCTTC. It specifies CASSPRTSGYNEQFF.

This clonotype was counted a few times. This rearrangement joins TRBV6-1 to TRBJ1-4; D is ambiguous. The length of the CDR3 is 12 residues. Germline V gene data show CDR1 as MNHNS and CDR2 as SASEGT. Between the trimmed V and J ends, which lost 5 bases and 10 bases, there was a span of 11 bases. The CDR3 sequence: CASSPIRGKLFF. The CDR3 bases are TGTGCCAGCAGTCCCATCCGCGGAAAACTGTTTTTT.

The sample holds many counts of this clonotype. The rearrangement joins TRBV7-9 to TRBJ2-3; weak D call: TRBD2 (7 bases). The V gene lost 4 bases and the J gene lost 0 bases, with 11 bases spanning the gap. The CDR3 is made up of 15 amino acids. Germline V CDR1 and CDR2: SEHNR, FQNEAQ (reference sequence). The CDR3 DNA reads as TGTGCCAGCAGCTCGGCGGGGGCTAGCACAGATACGCAGTATTTT. Encoded protein: CASSSAGASTDTQYF.

The table lists this clonotype with many counts. The chain joins TRBV20-1 to TRBJ2-1; TRBD2 agrees at 16 bases. Germline V CDR1 and CDR2: DFQATT, SNEGSKA (reference sequence). Trimming at V came to 3 bases and at J to 5 bases, leaving 7 bases not matched to a gene. This CDR3 spans 17 amino acids. The CDR3 DNA reads as TGCAGTGCTAGTGAGGGACTAGCGGGGGGGAGGGACAATGAGCAGTTCTTC. Its protein is CSASEGLAGGRDNEQFF.

The table lists this clonotype with many counts. This chain joins TRBV28 and TRBJ1-1, with unresolved D. The CDR3 contains 14 residues. Trimming took 5 bases from V and 3 from J, leaving 13 bases between them. Germline CDR1 is MDHEN and CDR2 is SYDVKM. CDR3 region: CASSIQTTYTEAFF. The CDR3 DNA reads TGTGCCAGCAGTATACAGACAACCTACACTGAAGCTTTCTTT. Together with reference TRBV28 and TRBJ1-1, the CDR3 gives the full variable domain: DVKVTQSSRYLVKRTGEKVFLECVQDMDHENMFWYRQDPGLGLRLIYFSYDVKMKEKGDIPEGYSVSREKKERFSLILESASTNQTSMYLCASSIQTTYTEAFFGQGTRLTVV.

At least ten counts were recorded for this clonotype. This chain uses TRBV7-9 with TRBJ2-1; TRBD1 is a possible D gene (5 bases). Trimming stripped 5 bases from V and 6 bases from J, with 14 bases between. The CDR3 extends over 14 amino acids. CDR1 is SEHNR and CDR2 is FQNEAQ in the germline V gene (reference sequence). The CDR3 is CASSPDSGVNEQFF. The DNA for the CDR3 is TGTGCCAGCAGCCCAGACAGTGGTGTCAATGAGCAGTTCTTC.

The chain employs TRBV10-1 and TRBJ1-1, with D maybe TRBD1 (5 bases). The CDR3 covers 15 residues. Trimming took 0 bases from V and 5 from J, leaving 13 bases between them. CDR1 WNHNN and CDR2 SYGVQD come from the germline V gene (reference sequence). CDR3 sequence reads: CASSESTASLTEAFF. CDR3 in DNA: TGCGCCAGCAGTGAGTCGACAGCTTCGTTGACTGAAGCTTTCTTT.

The table lists this clonotype with a few counts. The chain links TRBV19 to TRBJ2-1; D is ambiguous. Per germline, CDR1 LNHDA and CDR2 SQIVND (reference sequence). The CDR3 consists of 13 residues. V dropped 1 base and J dropped 8 bases, with 9 bases sitting between them. CDR3 protein: CASSIGTSDEQFF. The CDR3 region has the DNA TGTGCCAGTAGTATAGGGACCTCCGATGAGCAGTTCTTC.